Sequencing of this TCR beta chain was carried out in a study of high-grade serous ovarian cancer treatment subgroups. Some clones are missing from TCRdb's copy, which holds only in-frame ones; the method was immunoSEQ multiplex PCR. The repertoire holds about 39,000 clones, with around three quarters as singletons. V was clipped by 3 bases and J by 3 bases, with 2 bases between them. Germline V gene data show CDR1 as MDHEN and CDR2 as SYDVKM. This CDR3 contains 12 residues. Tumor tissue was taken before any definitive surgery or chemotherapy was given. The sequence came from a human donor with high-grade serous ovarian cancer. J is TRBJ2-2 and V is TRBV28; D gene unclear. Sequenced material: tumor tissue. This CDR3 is CASSLDTGELFF. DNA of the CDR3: TGTGCCAGCAGTTTGGACACCGGGGAGCTGTTTTTT.